One sample yielded the 3 T cell receptor beta chains listed below, sequenced in a study of breast tumors, draining lymph nodes, adjacent tissues. The lymph nodes were axillary draining lymph nodes from breast cancer patients. TCRdb fed the multiplex PCR reads into MiXCR, producing one record per CDR3 protein. This table has approximately 130,000 distinct CDR3 sequences, less than 25% appearing once. The sequenced sample consisted of axillary lymph node tissue. All receptors come from a female donor with breast cancer. Some clones in this sample may be carry-over from other donors' samples.

The genes are TRBV19 and TRBJ1-1; the D is unclear. The germline CDR1 and CDR2 sequences are LNHDA and SQIVND (reference sequence). V lost 0 bases and J lost 0, with 2 bases in between. This CDR3 has 13 residues. DNA of the CDR3: TGTGCCAGTAGTATAGACCTGAACACTGAAGCTTTCTTT. Translation gives CASSIDLNTEAFF.

This clonotype has a count of ten or more. The V gene is TRBV27, the J gene TRBJ2-7, with 7 positions matching TRBD1. The CDR3 has 15 residues. Losses at the gene ends were 5 bases for V and 2 bases for J; bases not matched to a gene: 9. Germline assignment: CDR1 MNHEY and CDR2 SMNVEV (reference sequence). The CDR3 reads CASSAQGRFTYEQYF. CDR3 DNA sequence: TGTGCCAGCAGTGCACAGGGGAGATTTACCTACGAGCAGTACTTC.

This clonotype was recorded many times. This chain connects TRBV9 to TRBJ2-2; D is possibly TRBD1 (7 bases). The CDR3 runs 14 residues. V shed 4 bases and J shed 6 bases, with 13 bases lying between them. The germline V gene encodes CDR1 SGDLS and CDR2 YYNGEE. The CDR3: CASSLQGGSGELFF. CDR3 in DNA: TGTGCCAGCAGCCTCCAGGGGGGATCCGGGGAGCTGTTTTTT.